The following is a T cell receptor beta chain sequence with its context. This entry belongs to a study of blood T cell repertoires in COVID-19. Study details: Collection of acute and convalescent COVID-19 samples took place in the United States, Italy and Spain. The analysed material was cDNA or gDNA that came from T cells, B-cell-depleted T cells, or PBMCs.

V shed 6 bases and J shed 0 bases, with 8 bases lying between them. The germline gives CDR1 LNHDA, CDR2 SQIVND (reference sequence). The CDR3 loop spans 14 amino acids. Source study methods: The assay estimated nucleated cells by amplifying reference gene primers. Sequencing used immunoSEQ multiplex PCR; TCRdb keeps in-frame clones, though not all of them. The V and J calls and clone size are taken from that table; D and trimming were inferred from the DNA. The data contain about 150,000 clones, roughly 85% of them singletons. This receptor was obtained from a woman older than 75 with active or convalescent COVID-19. Sequenced sample: peripheral blood. The chain links TRBV19 to TRBJ1-4; D remains unclear. The CDR3, as DNA: TGTGCCAGTAGAGAGGAACCAACTAATGAAAAACTGTTTTTT. Amino acids: CASREEPTNEKLFF.